These 16 T cell receptor beta chains were all obtained from the same sample, sequenced in a study of response to subunit inactivated influenza vaccine. TCRdb reprocessed the RT-PCR reads with MiXCR, giving one entry per CDR3 protein. The table lists approximately 490,000 distinct CDR3 sequences, approximately 7.3% of them singletons. The starting material was PBMCs from blood, obtained approximately 25 months after vaccination. The receptors come from a man aged 50-75 years who received an inactivated influenza vaccine.

This clonotype has a count of ten or more. This rearrangement joins TRBV3-1 to TRBJ2-7; 8 bases match TRBD2. Trimming at V came to 1 base and at J to 1 base, leaving 0 bases not matched to a gene. This CDR3 has 14 residues. CDR1 and CDR2 (germline): LGHDT, YNNKEL (reference sequence). As DNA, the CDR3 is TGTGCCAGCAGCCAAGCGGGGGGGTCCTACGAGCAGTACTTC. It codes for CASSQAGGSYEQYF.

This clonotype was detected a few times. J is TRBJ2-7 and V is TRBV4-3; 9 positions agree with TRBD1. V lost 1 base and J lost 1; bases outside the gene matches: 2. The CDR3 length is 15 residues. Germline CDR1 is LGHNA and CDR2 is YSLEER. CDR3 in DNA: TGCGCCAGCAGCCAAGGGACAGGGGCATCCTACGAGCAGTACTTC. It encodes CASSQGTGASYEQYF.

The sample holds many counts of this clonotype. This rearrangement joins TRBV4-3 to TRBJ2-1; a possible D gene is TRBD2 (6 bases). The CDR3 runs to 16 residues. Germline values: CDR1 LGHNA, CDR2 YSLEER. Trimming shortened V by 0 bases and J by 2 bases, and 11 bases separated the two germline ends. The CDR3 reads CASSQDRGSTYNEQFF. In DNA form, the CDR3 reads TGCGCCAGCAGCCAAGATCGGGGGAGTACCTACAATGAGCAGTTCTTC.

This clonotype was recorded many times. The chain uses TRBV7-2 and TRBJ2-5; no firm D call. Trimming took off 3 bases at V and 5 bases at J, with 13 bases between the two ends. Germline V gives CDR1 SGHTA, CDR2 FQGNSA. The CDR3 has 14 amino acids. The CDR3 protein is CASSLAGVRETQYF. CDR3 DNA: TGTGCCAGCAGCTTGGCTGGGGTTAGGGAGACCCAGTACTTC.

This clonotype was observed many times. This sequence joins TRBV2 and TRBJ2-4; D uncertain. Looked up from germline, CDR1 is SNHLY and CDR2 is FYNNEI. The V and J ends lost 2 bases and 0 bases respectively, with 11 bases between them. CDR3 size: 16 residues. CDR3 residues: CASSESSPLAKNIQYF. DNA of the CDR3: TGTGCCAGCAGTGAATCCAGTCCTCTAGCCAAAAACATTCAGTACTTC.

This clonotype was picked up many times. V gene TRBV10-3 combines with J gene TRBJ1-2; no definite D call. The CDR3 is made up of 12 amino acids. Trimming left V 2 bases short and J 10 bases short, with 11 bases between. Looked up from germline, CDR1 is ENHRY and CDR2 is SYGVKD. DNA for the CDR3: TGTGCCATCAGTGAGGAGGGTAGGGCCTACACCTTC. Protein: CAISEEGRAYTF.

In its sample, this clonotype was seen a few times. The gene calls are TRBV19 and TRBJ1-5; D possibly corresponds to TRBD1 (6 bases). Trimming took off 3 bases at V and 4 bases at J, with 16 bases between the two ends. CDR1 and CDR2 (germline): LNHDA, SQIVND (reference sequence). This CDR3 contains 16 residues. The CDR3, as DNA: TGTGCCAGTAGTATTAGGTCGGGGGGCGCAAATCAGCCCCAGCATTTT. It yields the protein CASSIRSGGANQPQHF.

V is TRBV7-9 and J is TRBJ2-1, with 9 bases matching TRBD1. J lost 4 bases, V lost 3 bases, and 7 bases had no gene match. The CDR3 has 16 residues. CDR1 and CDR2 from the germline V gene are SEHNR and FQNEAQ (reference sequence). The CDR3 is CASSFQGGTGYNEQFF. In DNA form, the CDR3 reads TGTGCCAGCAGCTTTCAAGGGGGGACAGGGTACAATGAGCAGTTCTTC.

This clonotype was recorded a few times. The genes are TRBV6-2 or TRBV6-3 and TRBJ2-4; TRBD1 agrees at 7 bases. Looked up from germline, CDR1 is MNHEY and CDR2 is SVGEGT. V shed 5 bases and J 6 bases; nucleotides not matched to a gene: 7. CDR3 length: 14 amino acids. The DNA for the CDR3 is TGTGCCAGCAGTGACAGGGTACCTAGAAACATTCAGTACTTC. It specifies CASSDRVPRNIQYF.

The chain recombines TRBV4-1 with TRBJ2-7, with D tentatively TRBD1 or TRBD2 (5 bases each). V dropped 4 bases and J dropped 5 bases, with 15 bases sitting between them. Germline-derived CDR1 and CDR2 are MGHRA and YSYEKL. The CDR3 sequence is 14 residues long. CDR3 loop: CASSLRGLMNEQYF. The CDR3 region has the DNA TGCGCCAGCAGCCTGAGGGGTTTGATGAACGAGCAGTACTTC.

There are a few counts of this clonotype. The genes are TRBV6-5 and TRBJ1-2, with a possible D match to TRBD1 (5 bases). The CDR3 sequence is 15 residues long. The germline V gene has CDR1 MNHEY and CDR2 SVGAGI. Trimming took 4 bases from V and 2 from J, leaving 14 bases between them. The CDR3 loop is CASSSHRDGNYGYTF. The DNA for the CDR3 is TGTGCCAGCAGTTCCCACCGGGACGGAAACTATGGCTACACCTTC.

The V gene is TRBV4-3, the J gene TRBJ2-4, with 11 positions matching TRBD1. Germline assignment: CDR1 LGHNA and CDR2 YSLEER. CDR3 length: 17 residues. The ends lost 4 bases at V and 6 bases at J; junction bases unmatched: 11. The CDR3 protein is CASSRSPGQGARNIQYF. CDR3 nucleotide sequence: TGCGCCAGCAGCCGATCACCCGGACAGGGGGCGCGAAACATTCAGTACTTC.

The chain joins TRBV5-1 to TRBJ1-1, with D possibly being TRBD1 (6 bases). V dropped 6 bases and J dropped 4 bases, with 19 bases sitting between them. This CDR3 has 15 residues. The germline CDR1 and CDR2 sequences are SGHRS and YFSETQ. For the CDR3, the DNA is TGCGCCAGCATGGGACTAGGGGGATCGGGCACTGAAGCTTTCTTT. It translates to CASMGLGGSGTEAFF.

This clonotype was counted only a few times. Relative to the germline gene, one junction end is altered; a read error may explain this. The chain has TRBV7-7 and TRBJ2-3; D gene ambiguous. Per germline, CDR1 SSHAT and CDR2 FNYEAQ (reference sequence). This CDR3 has 16 residues. The CDR3 here is CASSLGTSQSTDTQYF. CDR3 DNA sequence: TGTGCTAGCAGCTTAGGTACCTCCCAAAGCACAGATACGCAGTATTTT.

This clonotype was seen repeatedly, ten times or more. This rearrangement joins TRBV29-1 to TRBJ2-7; D is possibly TRBD2 (6 bases). The CDR3 consists of 15 residues. Trimming stripped 1 base from V and 2 bases from J, with 15 bases between. Germline V gene data show CDR1 as SQVTM and CDR2 as ANQGSEA. The CDR3 is CSVEVRGLATYEQYF. CDR3 sequence (DNA): TGCAGCGTTGAAGTAAGGGGACTCGCTACCTACGAGCAGTACTTC.

This clonotype was recorded a few times. This rearrangement joins TRBV9 to TRBJ2-7; 11 bases agree with TRBD1. Trimming removed 4 bases from V and 7 bases from J; junction bases left unmatched: 7. Germline V gene sequence: CDR1 SGDLS, CDR2 YYNGEE. The CDR3 covers 14 residues. CDR3 DNA sequence: TGTGCCAGCAGCACCGAGGACAGGGGGCTTGAGCAGTACTTC. Translating gives CASSTEDRGLEQYF. Supplemented by reference TRBV9 and TRBJ2-7, the full variable domain reads DSGVTQTPKHLITATGQRVTLRCSPRSGDLSVYWYQQSLDQGLQFLIQYYNGEERAKGNILERFSAQQFPDLHSELNLSSLELGDSALYFCASSTEDRGLEQYFGPGTRLTVT.